Here is one T cell receptor beta chain with its context. What it binds is not known. These data come from a study of early T cells in non-severe SARS-CoV-2 infection. Across the study: Chains were unpaired, as sequencing was done on bulk RNA from unsorted whole blood.

Regarding the study as a whole: Anti-spike CD8 specificities were favored by VDJdb matching, whose results missed private and CD4 specificities.

Individual cDNA molecules received unique molecular identifiers during library preparation. TCRdb processed the 5' RACE reads anew with MiXCR; each CDR3 protein has one entry. The table has about 71,000 distinct CDR3 sequences, roughly 15% seen once; the top ten hold roughly an eighth. The CDR3 covers 15 residues. V lost 7 bases and J 0 bases, leaving 13 bases between the germline ends. Germline-derived CDR1 and CDR2 are SNHLY and FYNNEI. V and J are TRBV2 and TRBJ2-1, with D tentatively TRBD1 (7 bases). This TCR was recovered from an adult who was a healthcare worker with PCR-confirmed SARS-CoV-2 infection or an uninfected control (not recorded which). The specimen sequenced was whole blood. The CDR3, as DNA: TGTGCCAGCAACCTCCAGGGGGGCTCCTACAATGAGCAGTTCTTC. It translates to CASNLQGGSYNEQFF.